The rows below give T cell receptor beta chains drawn from one sample of a study of T cell repertoires in ileal Crohn's disease. The repertoire was sequenced with immunoSEQ multiplex PCR; TCRdb's copy has only in-frame clones and lacks some. Of about 13,000 clones listed, more than 65% are singletons. The source material was ileal tissue. The receptor source for this set is an adult with Crohn's disease. CDR3s leave out the opening cysteine and the closing phenylalanine or tryptophan. Clone sizes are given selectively: once, few, many, or a class where the clone is expanded.

TRBJ1-6 few TRBV7-3 ASSPQGNSPLH
TRBJ1-4 - TRBV5-5 ASSSLTGGDEKLF
TRBJ1-1 - TRBV7-2 ASSADLNTEAF
TRBJ2-6 - TRBV5-1 ASSPDREGFYANVLT
TRBJ1-3 - TRBV9 ASSSRAGWRNTIY
TRBJ2-7 - TRBV7-2 ASSLGLGFYEQY
TRBJ1-5 - TRBV2 ASNRDNNQPQH
TRBJ1-2 - TRBV25-1 ASSAISGRGAYGYT
TRBJ2-2 few TRBV7-2 ASSSQSGRGELF
TRBJ1-1 - TRBV18 ASSPLEGAGTEAF
TRBJ1-2 medium-sized TRBV6-1 ASSESLTGGYT
TRBJ2-3 - TRBV7-2 ASSLGLAGAVDTQY
TRBJ2-3 - TRBV9 ASSVDGGSADTQY
TRBJ2-3 - TRBV11-2 ASSLTYSGGSTDTQY
TRBJ1-4 - TRBV21-1 ASRVHNEKLF
TRBJ2-5 - TRBV10-2 ASTWGLAGAGGGTQY
TRBJ2-2 - TRBV7-9 ASSSGTGGNTGELF
TRBJ2-5 - TRBV10-1 ASSQGIQETQY
TRBJ2-7 - TRBV7-9 ASKQTGMSSYEQY
TRBJ2-3 - TRBV11-3 ASSSRSGGAPDTQY
TRBJ2-3 - TRBV9 ASSVATSGAPETDTQY
TRBJ1-4 - TRBV29-1 SVGVTNEKLF
TRBJ2-1 - TRBV7-7 ASSFNRDPYNEQF
TRBJ2-3 once TRBV9 ASSVAWGTDTQY
TRBJ2-2 - TRBV27 ASTSRDRVAGELF
TRBJ1-5 - TRBV27 ASSLQFHSNQPQH
TRBJ1-1 - TRBV5-1 ASSSGLGDTEAF
TRBJ1-2 - TRBV2 ASSEARYRVVGYT
TRBJ1-2 few TRBV27 ASSSAMRKGYT